This note documents a single T cell receptor (beta chain) sequence. Antigen: not known. The sample contains more than one DNA sequence encoding this CDR3. Profiled with immunoSEQ multiplex PCR; TCRdb holds only in-frame clones, not every one. The sample contains 1.5 million to 2.5 million clones, just under 95% of which appear only once. CD45RO negativity and positive selection for CCR7 defined naive CD8 cells, a population that excluded terminally differentiated effector memory CD45RA+ cells. There were no recent acute infections or vaccinations among the donors, who were healthy HIV-negative adults. This entry comes from a study of shared clonotypes between healthy human individuals. Looking at the study overall: Plates per donor: three CD4 naive, three CD4 memory, two CD8 naive, one CD8 memory. Study-wide findings and caveats: Naive CD4 clonotype sharing across several donors was around 5%. The study generally estimated greater richness for naive than memory subsets.

The CDR3 has 14 amino acids. In germline, CDR1 is MNHNY, CDR2 SVGAGI (reference sequence). Losses at the gene ends were 6 bases for V and 2 bases for J; bases not matched to a gene: 4. The TCR comes from a man aged 18 to 35 in good health. Specimen: naive CD8+ T cells sorted from blood. The V call is TRBV6-6, the J call TRBJ2-5; 9 positions agree with TRBD1. CDR3 residues: CASSPDRGQETQYF. The CDR3 coding sequence is TGTGCCAGCAGCCCGGACAGGGGACAAGAGACCCAGTACTTC.